A single sample gave rise to the 5 T cell receptor beta chains below, sequenced in a study of shared clonotypes between healthy human individuals. TCRdb's table, derived via immunoSEQ multiplex PCR, lists solely in-frame clones and lacks some. Of some 530,000 clones listed, roughly 80% are singletons. The material sequenced was PBMCs. The source is a woman between 40 and 55 years old in good health. Some clones in this sample may be carry-over from other donors' samples.

This clone was counted only a few times. The genes are TRBV21-1 and TRBJ2-1; the table's D call of TRBD1 was not tested on the DNA. TRBV21-1 is designated a pseudogene. The CDR3 totals 13 residues. As DNA, the CDR3 is TGTGCCAGCAGAAAAACAGGGCGCAATGAGCAGTTCTTC. Its protein is CASRKTGRNEQFF.

This rearrangement joins TRBV29-1 to TRBJ1-2; TRBD1 agrees at 7 bases. This CDR3 has 15 residues. J lost 5 bases, V lost 3 bases, and 12 bases had no gene match. Germline V gives CDR1 SQVTM, CDR2 ANQGSEA. CDR3 sequence (DNA): TGCAGCGTTGACCAGGGACAGCTCGGGCTGTATGGCTACACCTTC. Amino acid sequence: CSVDQGQLGLYGYTF.

J is TRBJ2-1 and V is TRBV5-1, with D uncertain. In germline, CDR1 is SGHRS, CDR2 YFSETQ. The V and J ends lost 4 bases and 5 bases respectively, with 13 bases between them. This CDR3 is built from 14 residues. The CDR3 protein is CASSRTGRDNEQFF. The DNA of the CDR3 is TGCGCCAGCAGCCGCACGGGCAGAGACAATGAGCAGTTCTTC.

The genes are TRBV6-5 and TRBJ2-7, with D perhaps being TRBD1 or TRBD2 (5 bases each). In germline, CDR1 is MNHEY, CDR2 SVGAGI. The CDR3 runs to 15 residues. The V end was cut by 2 bases, the J end by 5 bases, with 16 bases between. The CDR3 protein is CASSYTGTAGDEQYF. CDR3 DNA sequence: TGTGCCAGCAGTTACACCGGGACGGCCGGGGACGAGCAGTACTTC.

The chain is built from TRBV5-1 and TRBJ2-7; 10 bases are shared with TRBD1. Germline values: CDR1 SGHRS, CDR2 YFSETQ. V shed 0 bases, J shed 6 bases, and the junction held 3 bases outside the gene matches. The CDR3 loop spans 14 amino acids. CDR3 nucleotides: TGCGCCAGCAGCTTGGAGGGACAGGGGAGCGAGCAGTACTTC. It yields the protein CASSLEGQGSEQYF. Based on the CDR3 plus reference TRBV5-1 and TRBJ2-7, the full variable domain is KAGVTQTPRYLIKTRGQQVTLSCSPISGHRSVSWYQQTPGQGLQFLFEYFSETQRNKGNFPGRFSGRQFSNSRSEMNVSTLELGDSALYLCASSLEGQGSEQYFGPGTRLTVT.